This T cell receptor beta chain is from a study of OX40 agonist ivuxolimab in advanced cancers. Study context: Three partial responders included one hepatocellular carcinoma patient and two cutaneous melanoma patients.

Study-wide results and limits: More expanded clones were seen, on average, in CD8+ T cells than in CD4+. Clonal expansion was among the lowest in partial responders at 0.1-3.0 mg/kg, especially CD8+.

Concerning this clone: Antigen unknown.

The assay was immunoSEQ multiplex PCR, and TCRdb's table has in-frame clones only and misses some. This table holds about 53,000 clones, 75% to 90% found once. Trimming took off 2 bases at V and 3 bases at J, with 8 bases between the two ends. From germline, CDR1 is MNHNS and CDR2 SASEGT. This CDR3 region has 14 residues. Anyone with autoimmune disease history or systemic immunosuppression was excluded. This receptor was obtained from an adult with an advanced solid tumor such as melanoma, head and neck, liver or kidney cancer. The chain uses TRBV6-1 and TRBJ2-1; D is unclear. The sample was CD4+ or CD8+ T cells sorted from blood, taken in a trial of the OX40 agonist ivuxolimab. In nucleotides, the CDR3 is TGTGCCAGCAGTGAATATGGTGACTACAATGAGCAGTTCTTC. It is translated as CASSEYGDYNEQFF.